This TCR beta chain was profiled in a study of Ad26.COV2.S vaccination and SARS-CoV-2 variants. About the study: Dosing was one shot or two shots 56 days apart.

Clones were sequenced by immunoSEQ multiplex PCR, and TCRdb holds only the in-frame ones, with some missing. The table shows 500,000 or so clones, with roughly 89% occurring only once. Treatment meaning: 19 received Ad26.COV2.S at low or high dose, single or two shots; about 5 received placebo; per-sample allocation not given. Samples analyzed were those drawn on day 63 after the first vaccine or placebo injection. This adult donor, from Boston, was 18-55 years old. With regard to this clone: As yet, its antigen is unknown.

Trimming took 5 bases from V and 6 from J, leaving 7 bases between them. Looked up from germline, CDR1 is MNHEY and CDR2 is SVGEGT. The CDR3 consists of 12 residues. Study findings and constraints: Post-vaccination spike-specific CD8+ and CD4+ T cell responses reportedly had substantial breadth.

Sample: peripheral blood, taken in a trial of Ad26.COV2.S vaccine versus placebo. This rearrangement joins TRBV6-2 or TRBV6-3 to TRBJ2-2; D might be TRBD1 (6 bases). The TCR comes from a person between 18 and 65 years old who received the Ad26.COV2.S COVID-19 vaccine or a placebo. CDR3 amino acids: CASSQGPGELFF. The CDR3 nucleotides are TGTGCCAGCAGTCAGGGGCCCGGGGAGCTGTTTTTT.